The clone carrying this T cell receptor beta chain was seen only a few times. Its specificity is unknown. Trimming cost V 7 bases and J 0 bases; bases outside gene matches: 9. The CDR3 length is 15 residues. This specimen belongs to a study of regulatory T cells in long-lasting Graves disease. The time point was: persistent/refractory GD, antithyroid drugs over 5 years with positive TRAb. Scientists built the TCR library using RNA that was extracted from PBMCs. Notes on the study in general: Persistent Graves' cases showed lower TCR diversity than newly diagnosed cases. Persistent disease samples used TRBV28, TRBJ1-2 and TRBJ2-5 preferentially. Newly diagnosed patients shared 850 to 1,000 public clonotypes; persistent patients shared approximately 2,700.

CDR3-region Arm-PCR and iRepertoire HTBI primers produced the TCR beta libraries. TCRdb analysed the multiplex PCR reads with MiXCR anew, one entry per CDR3 protein. The sample includes 300,000 to 500,000 distinct CDR3 sequences, roughly 20% of them seen just once. The receptor comes from a female donor with Graves disease. The V call is TRBV12-3 or TRBV12-4, the J call TRBJ2-7; 7 positions agree with TRBD2. Material: peripheral blood mononuclear cells (PBMCs), obtained when the disease was refractory, from a patient treated with antithyroid drugs. CDR3 in amino acids: CASTKGLPYSYEQYF. DNA for the CDR3: TGTGCCAGCACCAAGGGACTACCTTACTCCTACGAGCAGTACTTC.